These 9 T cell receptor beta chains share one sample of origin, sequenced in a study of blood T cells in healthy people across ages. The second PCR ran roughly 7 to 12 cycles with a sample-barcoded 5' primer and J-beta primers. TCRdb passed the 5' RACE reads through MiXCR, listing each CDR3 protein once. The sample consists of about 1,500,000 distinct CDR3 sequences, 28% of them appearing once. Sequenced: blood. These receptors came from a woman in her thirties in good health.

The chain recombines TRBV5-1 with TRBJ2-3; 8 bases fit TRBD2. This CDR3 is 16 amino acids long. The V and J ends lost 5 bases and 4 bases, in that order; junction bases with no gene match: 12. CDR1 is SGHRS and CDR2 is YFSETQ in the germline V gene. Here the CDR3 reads CASRISAGGPSDTQYF. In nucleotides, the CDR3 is TGCGCCAGCAGGATCTCTGCGGGAGGCCCTTCAGATACGCAGTATTTT.

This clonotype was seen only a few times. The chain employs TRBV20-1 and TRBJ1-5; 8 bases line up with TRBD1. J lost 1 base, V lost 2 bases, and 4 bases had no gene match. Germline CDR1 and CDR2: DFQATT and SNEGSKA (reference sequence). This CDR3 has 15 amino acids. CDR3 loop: CSARRQGSSNQPQHF. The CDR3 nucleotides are TGCAGTGCTAGAAGACAGGGGTCGAGCAATCAGCCCCAGCATTTT.

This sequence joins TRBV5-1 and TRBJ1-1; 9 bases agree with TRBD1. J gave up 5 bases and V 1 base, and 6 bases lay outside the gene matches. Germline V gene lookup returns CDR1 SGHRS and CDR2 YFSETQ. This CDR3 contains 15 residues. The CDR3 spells CASSLTGTGSTEAFF. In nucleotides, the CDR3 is TGCGCCAGCAGCTTGACCGGGACAGGGAGTACTGAAGCTTTCTTT.

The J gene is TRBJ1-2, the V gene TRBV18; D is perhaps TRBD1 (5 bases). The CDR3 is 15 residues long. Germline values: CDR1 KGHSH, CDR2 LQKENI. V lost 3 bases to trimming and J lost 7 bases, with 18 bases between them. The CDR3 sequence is CASSPDSLMAVGYTF. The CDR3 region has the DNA TGTGCCAGCTCACCTGACAGCTTGATGGCGGTTGGCTACACCTTC.

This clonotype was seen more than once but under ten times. CDR3 in amino acids: CASSLYDTGINGYTF. The DNA for the CDR3 is TGTGCCAGCAGTTTATACGACACAGGGATTAATGGCTACACCTTC. J is TRBJ1-2 and V is TRBV27; weak D call: TRBD1 (6 bases). The CDR3 sequence is 15 residues long. In germline, CDR1 is MNHEY, CDR2 SMNVEV (reference sequence). Trimming shortened V by 1 base and J by 6 bases, and 15 bases separated the two germline ends.

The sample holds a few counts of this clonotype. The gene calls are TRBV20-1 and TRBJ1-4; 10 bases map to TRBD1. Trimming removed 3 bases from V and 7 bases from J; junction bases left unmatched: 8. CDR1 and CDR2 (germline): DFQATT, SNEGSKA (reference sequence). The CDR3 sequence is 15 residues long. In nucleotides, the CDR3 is TGCAGTGCTAGCTTCCTGGGGACAGGGGTTGAAAAACTGTTTTTT. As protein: CSASFLGTGVEKLFF.

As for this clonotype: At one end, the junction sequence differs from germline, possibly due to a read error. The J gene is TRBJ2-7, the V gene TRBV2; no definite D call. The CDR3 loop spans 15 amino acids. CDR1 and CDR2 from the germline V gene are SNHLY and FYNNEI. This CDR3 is CASADWGSTSYGQYF. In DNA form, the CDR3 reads TGTGCCAGCGCCGACTGGGGTAGTACCTCCTACGGGCAGTACTTC.

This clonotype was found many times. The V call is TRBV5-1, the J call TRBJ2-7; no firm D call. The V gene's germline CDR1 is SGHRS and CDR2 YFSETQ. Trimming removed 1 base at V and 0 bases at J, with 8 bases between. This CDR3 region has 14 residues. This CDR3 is CASSLSVPSYEQYF. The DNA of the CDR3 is TGCGCCAGCAGCTTGTCCGTCCCCTCCTACGAGCAGTACTTC.

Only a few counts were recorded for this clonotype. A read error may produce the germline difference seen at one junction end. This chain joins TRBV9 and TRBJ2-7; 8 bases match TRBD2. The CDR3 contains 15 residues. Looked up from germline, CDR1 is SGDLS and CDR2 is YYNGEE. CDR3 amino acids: CASSGSGKGYNEQYF. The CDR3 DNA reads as TGCGCCAGCAGTGGTAGCGGGAAGGGATACAATGAGCAGTACTTC.